There are many counts of the clone carrying this T cell receptor (beta chain). The CDR3 is made up of 16 amino acids. Germline CDR1 and CDR2: MNHNS and SASEGT. V gave up 8 bases and J gave up 0 bases; unmatched junction bases: 9. The sample is drawn from a study of regulatory T cells in long-lasting Graves disease. The sample's time point: persistent/refractory GD, antithyroid drugs over 5 years with positive TRAb. PBMCs provided the RNA from which the TCR library was made. Arm-PCR of CDR3 regions and iRepertoire HTBI primers were the basis on which TCR beta libraries were built. Authors' data handling: The study identified about 60 TRBV and approximately 13 TRBJ segments across samples. Via MiXCR, TCRdb re-called the multiplex PCR reads, giving one row per CDR3 protein. None of the V and J calls come from the authors' own analysis; TCRdb made them. The data hold roughly 400,000 distinct CDR3 sequences, with approximately 22% observed a single time.

This TCR was sampled from a female donor with Graves disease. The chain has TRBV6-1 and TRBJ2-5; 10 bases map to TRBD2. The starting material was peripheral blood mononuclear cells (PBMCs), obtained when the disease was refractory, from a patient treated with antithyroid drugs. The CDR3 region is CASRTPGLANQETQYF. CDR3 bases: TGTGCCAGCCGCACGCCGGGACTAGCGAACCAAGAGACCCAGTACTTC.